The clone carrying this TCR beta chain was recorded at least ten times. The data are from a study of Graves' ophthalmopathy and Graves' hyperthyroidism. Scientists amplified the TCR beta CDR3 regions from RNA transcripts. RT-PCR was first run with HTBI primers, then multiplex PCR in a second round. TCRdb re-called the multiplex PCR reads with MiXCR, one entry per CDR3 protein. The data show roughly 700,000 distinct CDR3 sequences, approximately 40% seen once. Trimming at V came to 0 bases and at J to 7 bases, leaving 8 bases not matched to a gene. Per the germline V gene, CDR1 is LNHNV and CDR2 is YYDKDF (reference sequence). The CDR3 is 15 amino acids.

Material: peripheral blood. This clonotype was obtained from an adult man with Graves' ophthalmopathy. V and J are TRBV15 and TRBJ1-2, with 7 bases identical to TRBD1. The CDR3 sequence: CATSRDQRGLGGYTF. In DNA form, the CDR3 reads TGTGCCACCAGCAGAGATCAAAGGGGGCTGGGTGGCTACACCTTC. Variable domain in full (rest from reference TRBV15 and TRBJ1-2): DAMVIQNPRYQVTQFGKPVTLSCSQTLNHNVMYWYQQKSSQAPKLLFHYYDKDFNNEADTPDNFQSRRPNTSFCFLDIRSPGLGDTAMYLCATSRDQRGLGGYTFGSGTRLTVV.